The T cell receptor (beta chain) described here comes from a study of control samples from healthy donors and cancer patients. Using immunoSEQ multiplex PCR, the repertoire was profiled, and TCRdb retains in-frame clones only, with some absent. The sample holds roughly 170,000 clones; around 94% are singletons and the top ten take 1.1% to 1.5%. This TCR derives from a woman under 30 in good health. Sequenced sample: blood.

CDR3 protein: CASGRETQYF. For the CDR3, the DNA is TGTGCCAGCGGTCGAGAGACCCAGTACTTC. This chain links TRBV27 with TRBJ2-5; D is unclear. V dropped 8 bases and J dropped 4 bases, with 5 bases sitting between them. The CDR3 has 10 amino acids. CDR1 and CDR2 from the germline V gene are MNHEY and SMNVEV (reference sequence).